This is a list of T cell receptor beta chains from one sample in a study of early T cells in non-severe SARS-CoV-2 infection. MiXCR was run by TCRdb on the 5' RACE reads, yielding one entry per CDR3 protein. The sample lists more than 65,000 distinct CDR3 sequences; less than 15% were seen once. Input material: whole blood. These receptor sequences come from an adult who was a healthcare worker with PCR-confirmed SARS-CoV-2 infection or an uninfected control (not recorded which). Each CDR3 is given with its conserved first and last residue. A D gene is named only where the DNA matches it firmly. Some rows have no size entry. The others give once, few or many, or a class for an expanded clone.

V,D,size,J,CDR3,DNA
TRBV12-3/TRBV12-4,TRBD1,.,TRBJ2-7,CASKRAGQGSEQYF,TGTGCCAGCAAACGGGCGGGACAGGGCTCCGAGCAGTACTTC
TRBV5-1,.,few,TRBJ1-4,CASSFGTALNEKLFF,TGCGCCAGCAGCTTCGGAACAGCACTTAATGAAAAACTGTTTTTT
TRBV7-9,.,many,TRBJ2-5,CASSLGVPGWETQYF,TGTGCCAGCAGCTTAGGGGTTCCGGGATGGGAGACCCAGTACTTC
TRBV5-4,.,many,TRBJ2-5,CASSFVAEETQYF,TGTGCCAGCAGCTTTGTCGCCGAAGAGACCCAGTACTTC
TRBV20-1,.,many,TRBJ2-7,CSARRTPGEQYF,TGCAGTGCTAGGCGGACACCGGGAGAGCAGTACTTC
TRBV27,.,few,TRBJ2-1,CASSFWPPRGDEQFF,TGTGCCAGCAGTTTTTGGCCCCCTCGAGGCGATGAGCAGTTCTTC
TRBV7-9,.,few,TRBJ2-6,CASSADRAGANVLTF,TGTGCCAGCAGCGCGGACAGAGCAGGGGCCAACGTCCTGACTTTC
TRBV2,.,few,TRBJ2-5,CASSEYRQETQYF,TGTGCCAGCAGTGAGTACCGCCAAGAGACCCAGTACTTC
TRBV24-1,TRBD2,many,TRBJ2-3,CATSDPGLRSTDTQYF,TGTGCCACCAGTGACCCGGGACTACGTAGCACAGATACGCAGTATTTT
TRBV7-8,.,many,TRBJ2-2,CASSLVASDTGELFF,TGTGCCAGCAGCTTAGTGGCGTCAGACACCGGGGAGCTGTTTTTT
TRBV12-3/TRBV12-4,.,few,TRBJ1-6,CASSFGGWRNSPLHF,TGTGCCAGCAGTTTTGGCGGATGGAGGAATTCACCCCTCCACTTT
TRBV2,TRBD1,few,TRBJ2-2,CASSARGQGATGELFF,TGTGCCAGCAGTGCCCGGGGACAGGGGGCGACCGGGGAGCTGTTTTTT
TRBV18,TRBD1,few,TRBJ2-2,CASSPVPGQGNTGELFF,TGTGCCAGCTCACCCGTCCCGGGACAGGGGAACACCGGGGAGCTGTTTTTT
TRBV11-3,TRBD2,.,TRBJ2-1,CASSSPTSGLLSYNEQFF,TGTGCCAGCAGCTCCCCGACTAGCGGTTTACTTTCCTACAATGAGCAGTTCTTC
TRBV18,TRBD2,.,TRBJ2-7,CASSPVVAGGRVSYEQYF,TGTGCCAGCTCACCAGTAGTAGCGGGAGGCCGAGTGAGCTACGAGCAGTACTTC
TRBV10-3,TRBD1,.,TRBJ2-3,CAISARTGERDTQYF,TGTGCCATCAGTGCGCGGACAGGGGAGCGGGATACGCAGTATTTT
TRBV7-2,.,few,TRBJ2-5,CASSPELRYQETQYF,TGTGCCAGCAGCCCCGAGTTGCGGTACCAAGAGACCCAGTACTTC
TRBV6-2/TRBV6-3,TRBD2,many,TRBJ2-4,CASSFPTKTSGSYKNIQYF,TGTGCCAGCAGTTTCCCCACCAAGACTAGCGGGAGCTATAAAAACATTCAGTACTTC
TRBV6-2/TRBV6-3,TRBD2,few,TRBJ2-2,CASSRISGRSGELFF,TGTGCCAGCAGCCGGATTTCCGGGAGGTCCGGGGAGCTGTTTTTT
TRBV18,TRBD1,few,TRBJ1-4,CASSPIQGAFEKLFF,TGTGCCAGCTCACCGATACAGGGGGCCTTTGAAAAACTGTTTTTT
TRBV6-6,.,.,TRBJ2-7,CASTLGVINEQYF,TGTGCCAGCACCCTGGGAGTCATCAACGAGCAGTACTTC
TRBV20-1,TRBD1,many,TRBJ2-7,CSALGQGVYEQYF,TGCAGTGCTTTGGGACAGGGTGTCTACGAGCAGTACTTC